The following is a T cell receptor beta chain sequence with its context. In germline, CDR1 is SGDLS, CDR2 YYNGEE. V lost 0 bases, J lost 11 bases, and 12 bases lay in between. This CDR3 region has 13 residues. This specimen belongs to a study of blood T cell repertoires in COVID-19. Study details: Some COVID-19 samples were acute and others convalescent; all came from the United States, Italy and Spain. T cells, B-cell-depleted T cells, or PBMCs provided the cDNA or gDNA that served as material.

During active infection, Seattle patients enrolled and were then monitored through disease. The protocol was immunoSEQ multiplex PCR, while the TCRdb copy is restricted to in-frame clones and leaves out a portion. The sample yields 45,000 to 70,000 clones, roughly nine tenths seen once. This sequence joins TRBV9 and TRBJ1-5; D gene uncertain. The sequence came from a woman older than 75 with COVID-19, enrolled during active disease. The sequenced material came from peripheral blood. CDR3 DNA: TGTGCCAGCAGCGTAGCCCCCGCTACGGCCCAGCATTTT. This sequence encodes CASSVAPATAQHF.